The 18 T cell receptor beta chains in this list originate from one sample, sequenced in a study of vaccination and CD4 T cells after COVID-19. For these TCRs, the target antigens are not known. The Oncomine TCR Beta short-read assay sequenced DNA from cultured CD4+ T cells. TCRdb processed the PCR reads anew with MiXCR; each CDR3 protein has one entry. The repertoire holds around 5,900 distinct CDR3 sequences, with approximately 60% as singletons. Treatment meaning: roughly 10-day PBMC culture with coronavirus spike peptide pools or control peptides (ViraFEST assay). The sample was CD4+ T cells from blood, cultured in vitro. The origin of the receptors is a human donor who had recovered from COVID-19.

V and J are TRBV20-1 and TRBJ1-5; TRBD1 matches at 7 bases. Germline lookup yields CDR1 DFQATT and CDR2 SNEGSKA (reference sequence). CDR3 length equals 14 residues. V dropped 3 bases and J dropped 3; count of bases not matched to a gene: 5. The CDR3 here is CSASGDRPNQPQHF. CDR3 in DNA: TGCAGTGCTAGCGGGGACAGACCCAATCAGCCCCAGCATTTT.

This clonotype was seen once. This chain's CDR3 is CASSSRTSGRAVNEQFF. The DNA of the CDR3 is TGTGCCAGCAGTAGCCGGACTAGCGGGAGGGCCGTCAATGAGCAGTTCTTC. The V call is TRBV2, the J call TRBJ2-1, with TRBD2 matching 15 bases. This CDR3 has 17 amino acids. Unmatched junction bases numbered 8, after V lost 5 bases and J lost 6 bases. CDR1 and CDR2 from the germline V gene are SNHLY and FYNNEI.

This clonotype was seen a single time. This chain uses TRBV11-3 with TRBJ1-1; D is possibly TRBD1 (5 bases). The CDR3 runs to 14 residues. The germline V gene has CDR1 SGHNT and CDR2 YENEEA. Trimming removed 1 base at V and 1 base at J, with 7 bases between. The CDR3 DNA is TGTGCCAGCAGCTTAGGCAGGGCGAACACTGAAGCTTTCTTT. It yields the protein CASSLGRANTEAFF. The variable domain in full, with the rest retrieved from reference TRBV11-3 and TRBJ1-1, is EAGVVQSPRYKIIEKKQPVAFWCNPISGHNTLYWYLQNLGQGPELLIRYENEEAVDDSQLPKDRFSAERLKGVDSTLKIQPAELGDSAVYLCASSLGRANTEAFFGQGTRLTVV.

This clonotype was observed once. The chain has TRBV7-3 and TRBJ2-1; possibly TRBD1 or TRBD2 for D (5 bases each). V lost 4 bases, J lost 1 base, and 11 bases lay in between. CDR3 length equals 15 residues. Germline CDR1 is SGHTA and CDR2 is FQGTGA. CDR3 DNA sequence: TGTGCCAGCAGCTACCTCGGGGCGTCCTACAATGAGCAGTTCTTC. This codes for CASSYLGASYNEQFF.

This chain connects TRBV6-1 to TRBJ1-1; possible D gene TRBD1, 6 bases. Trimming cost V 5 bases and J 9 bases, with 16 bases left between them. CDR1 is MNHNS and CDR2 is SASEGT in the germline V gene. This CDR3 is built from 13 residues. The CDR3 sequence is CASSRDTPSKAFF. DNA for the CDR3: TGTGCCAGCAGTCGGGACACTCCCTCGAAAGCTTTCTTT.

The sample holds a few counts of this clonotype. CDR3 residues: CSARAARTPSNQETQYF. The CDR3 nucleotides are TGCAGTGCTAGAGCTGCTAGAACCCCCAGCAACCAAGAGACCCAGTACTTC. This chain uses TRBV20-1 with TRBJ2-5; no reliable D call. This CDR3 region has 17 residues. V was cut by 1 base and J by 0 bases, with 18 bases left in between. CDR1 is DFQATT and CDR2 is SNEGSKA in the germline V gene (reference sequence).

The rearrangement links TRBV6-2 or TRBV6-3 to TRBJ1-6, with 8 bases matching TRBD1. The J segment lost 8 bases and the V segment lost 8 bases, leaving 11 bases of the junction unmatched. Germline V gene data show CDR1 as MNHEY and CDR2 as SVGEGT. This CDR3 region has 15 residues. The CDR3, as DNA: TGTGCCAGCTCGGAAGGTGGGACAGGAGATTCACCCCTCCACTTT. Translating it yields CASSEGGTGDSPLHF.

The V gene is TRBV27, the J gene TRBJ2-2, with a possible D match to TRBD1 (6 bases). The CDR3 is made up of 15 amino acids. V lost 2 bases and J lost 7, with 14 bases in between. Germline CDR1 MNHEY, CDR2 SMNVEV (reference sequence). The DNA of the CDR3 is TGTGCCAGCAGTTTACGGTCAGGGGAAGGCGGGGAGCTGTTTTTT. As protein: CASSLRSGEGGELFF.

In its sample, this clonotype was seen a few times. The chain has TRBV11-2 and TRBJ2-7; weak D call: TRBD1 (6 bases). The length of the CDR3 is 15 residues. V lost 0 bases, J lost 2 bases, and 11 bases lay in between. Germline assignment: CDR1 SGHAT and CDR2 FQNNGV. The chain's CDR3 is CASSLEGAGTYEQYF. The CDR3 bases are TGTGCCAGCAGCTTAGAGGGGGCCGGGACCTACGAGCAGTACTTC.

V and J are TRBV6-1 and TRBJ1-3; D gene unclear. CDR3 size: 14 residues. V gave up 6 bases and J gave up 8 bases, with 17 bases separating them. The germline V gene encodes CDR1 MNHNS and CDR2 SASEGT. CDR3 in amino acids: CASSRTYSGDTIYF. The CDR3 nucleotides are TGTGCCAGCAGCCGGACCTACAGCGGGGACACCATATATTTT.

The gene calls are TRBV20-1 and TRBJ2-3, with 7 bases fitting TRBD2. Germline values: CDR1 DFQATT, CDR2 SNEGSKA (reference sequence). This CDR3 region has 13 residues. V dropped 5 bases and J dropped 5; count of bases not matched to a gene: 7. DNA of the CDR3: TGCAGTGCTTTAGCGGGTGGGGGAGATACGCAGTATTTT. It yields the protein CSALAGGGDTQYF.

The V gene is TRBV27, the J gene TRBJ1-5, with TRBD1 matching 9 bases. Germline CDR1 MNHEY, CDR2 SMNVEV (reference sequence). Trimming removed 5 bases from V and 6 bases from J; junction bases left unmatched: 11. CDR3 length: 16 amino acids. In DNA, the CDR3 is TGTGCCAGCAGTCAGTGGACAGGGGCATTGGGTCAGCCCCAGCATTTT. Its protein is CASSQWTGALGQPQHF.

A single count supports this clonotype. CDR3: CASEGGRAVGETQYF. In DNA, the CDR3 is TGCGCCAGCGAAGGGGGGAGGGCCGTTGGAGAGACCCAGTACTTC. The chain links TRBV5-1 to TRBJ2-5, with D perhaps TRBD2 (7 bases). The CDR3 has 15 residues. The V end was cut by 7 bases, the J end by 4 bases, with 20 bases between. Germline V gene lookup returns CDR1 SGHRS and CDR2 YFSETQ.

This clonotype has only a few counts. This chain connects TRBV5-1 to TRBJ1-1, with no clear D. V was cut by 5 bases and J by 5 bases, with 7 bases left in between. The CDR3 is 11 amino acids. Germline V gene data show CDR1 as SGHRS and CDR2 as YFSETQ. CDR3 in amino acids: CASSSWTEAFF. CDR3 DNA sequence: TGCGCCAGCAGTTCGTGGACTGAAGCTTTCTTT.

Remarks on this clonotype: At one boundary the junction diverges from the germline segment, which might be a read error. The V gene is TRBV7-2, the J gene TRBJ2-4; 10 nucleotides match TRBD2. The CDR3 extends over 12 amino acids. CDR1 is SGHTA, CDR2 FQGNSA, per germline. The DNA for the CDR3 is TGTGCCAGCAGCTACAGCGGGGGGGCGGTGAACTTC. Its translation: CASSYSGGAVNF.

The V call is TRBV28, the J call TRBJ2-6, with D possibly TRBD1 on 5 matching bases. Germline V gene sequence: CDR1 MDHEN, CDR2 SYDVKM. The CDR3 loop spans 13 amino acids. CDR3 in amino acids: CATTGSGANVLTF. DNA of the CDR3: TGTGCTACTACAGGCTCTGGGGCCAACGTCCTGACTTTC.

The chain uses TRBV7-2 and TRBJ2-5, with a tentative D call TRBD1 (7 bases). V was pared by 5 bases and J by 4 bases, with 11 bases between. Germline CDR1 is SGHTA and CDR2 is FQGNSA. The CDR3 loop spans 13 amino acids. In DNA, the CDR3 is TGTGCCAGCAGCCCCCAGGGGGGAGAGACCCAGTACTTC. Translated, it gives CASSPQGGETQYF.

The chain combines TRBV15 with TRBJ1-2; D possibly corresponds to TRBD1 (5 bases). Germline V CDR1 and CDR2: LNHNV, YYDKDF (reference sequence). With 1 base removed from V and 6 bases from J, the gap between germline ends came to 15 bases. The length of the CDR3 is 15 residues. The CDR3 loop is CATSRGGGVDNGYTF. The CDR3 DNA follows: TGTGCCACCAGCAGAGGTGGAGGGGTGGATAATGGCTACACCTTC.